These T cell receptor beta chains were read from a single sample in a study of T cell responses to AZD1222 COVID-19 vaccine. TCRdb's table, derived via immunoSEQ multiplex PCR, lists solely in-frame clones and lacks some. The sample carries about 180,000 clones, 90% recorded once. The sample in question was peripheral blood, obtained on day 0 of AZD1222 vaccination. The receptors stem from an adult in good health. Both conserved end residues are part of each CDR3. D genes are given only for firm matches. Some rows have no size entry. The others give once, few or many, or a class for an expanded clone.

TGTGCCAGCAGCTTAGAAGGCCGGGAGGGGGTGGATGAGCAGTTCTTC,CASSLEGREGVDEQFF,TRBV11-3,few,TRBJ2-1,16,TRBD2
TGTGCCAGCAGTCATGACAGTCTAAGGAGGGAGACCCAGTACTTC,CASSHDSLRRETQYF,TRBV6-5,-,TRBJ2-5,15,-
TGTGCCAGCAGCTTGGCCGCGGGAAACACCATATATTTT,CASSLAAGNTIYF,TRBV5-5,-,TRBJ1-3,13,-
TGTGCCAGCAGCCAGGGGGCAGGGGCAGATACGCAGTATTTT,CASSQGAGADTQYF,TRBV3-1/TRBV3-2,-,TRBJ2-3,14,-
TGTGCCATCAGCGGGACAGGGCAGGACTACGAGCAGTACTTC,CAISGTGQDYEQYF,TRBV10-3,-,TRBJ2-7,14,TRBD1
TGTGCCAGCAGCCAAGGGGAGGCCTCCGGGTCTGAGACCCAGTACTTC,CASSQGEASGSETQYF,TRBV4-2,-,TRBJ2-5,16,-
TGTGCCAGCAGTTTCCGGGTGGGGACTGAAGCTTTCTTT,CASSFRVGTEAFF,TRBV12-3/TRBV12-4,-,TRBJ1-1,13,-
TGTGCCAGCAGCACAGGGACAGTCCCTGGAAACACCATATATTTT,CASSTGTVPGNTIYF,TRBV6-5,once,TRBJ1-3,15,TRBD1
TGTGCCAGCGCTCCAGGCCACTCCGTGAACACTGAAGCTTTCTTT,CASAPGHSVNTEAFF,TRBV2,once,TRBJ1-1,15,-
TGTGCCAGCTCACCACCGGGAATGAACACTGAAGCTTTCTTT,CASSPPGMNTEAFF,TRBV18,-,TRBJ1-1,14,-
TGTGCCACCGGGGGAGGGAGCTCCTATAATTCACCCCTCCACTTT,CATGGGSSYNSPLHF,TRBV15,-,TRBJ1-6,15,-
TGTGCCAGCAGTCCACATGGGGGACTCTTAGAAAACACCATATATTTT,CASSPHGGLLENTIYF,TRBV27,once,TRBJ1-3,16,-
TGTGCCTGGAGTCGGGGGGACGGCTACACCTTC,CAWSRGDGYTF,TRBV30,-,TRBJ1-2,11,-
TGCAGCGTCGGGGTACTTCTACCCAACTATGGCTACACCTTC,CSVGVLLPNYGYTF,TRBV29-1,-,TRBJ1-2,14,-
TGTGCCAGCAGCAGATTCCCCGCAGGGGGGAATGAAAAACTGTTTTTT,CASSRFPAGGNEKLFF,TRBV5-4,-,TRBJ1-4,16,TRBD1
TGTGCCAGCAGCCAAGATCACGACAGGTCGAACACCGGGGAGCTGTTTTTT,CASSQDHDRSNTGELFF,TRBV4-2,-,TRBJ2-2,17,-
TGTGCCAGTAGCGGACAGGTTGACTATGGCTACACCTTC,CASSGQVDYGYTF,TRBV19,-,TRBJ1-2,13,TRBD1
TGTGCCAGTAGTCTCCGACAGGGGAGTCGAAATTCACCCCTCCACTTT,CASSLRQGSRNSPLHF,TRBV19,-,TRBJ1-6,16,TRBD1
TGTGCCAGCAGCTCCCGGGACAGGGGGCGTTATGGCTACACCTTC,CASSSRDRGRYGYTF,TRBV7-2,-,TRBJ1-2,15,TRBD1
TGTGCCAGCAGTTTTACAGGGCCCTACGAGCAGTACTTC,CASSFTGPYEQYF,TRBV27,-,TRBJ2-7,13,-
TGTGCCAGCAGTTACGACGAGGGGACAACTAATGAAAAACTGTTTTTT,CASSYDEGTTNEKLFF,TRBV6-5,once,TRBJ1-4,16,-
TGTGCCAGCAGTGAATGGGGAGGGGGTTCCCAGGGGCAGTACTTC,CASSEWGGGSQGQYF,TRBV6-1,-,TRBJ2-7,15,-
TGTGCCAGCAGTTACCAGGGGTCTCACGAGCAGTACTTC,CASSYQGSHEQYF,TRBV6-5,-,TRBJ2-7,13,-
TGTGCCAGCAGCTCGATGAGAGCTGAAGCTTTCTTT,CASSSMRAEAFF,TRBV13,-,TRBJ1-1,12,-
TGTGCCAGCAGCCTCGAGGGAACTGGAAACACCATATATTTT,CASSLEGTGNTIYF,TRBV9,once,TRBJ1-3,14,-
TGCGCCAGCAGTGATGGGTCAGCCAGGGGGCAAGAGACCCAGTACTTC,CASSDGSARGQETQYF,TRBV10-1,-,TRBJ2-5,16,TRBD1
TGTGCCAGCAGCTGGGGACAGTCGGCTGCAGGCTACACCTTC,CASSWGQSAAGYTF,TRBV5-6,-,TRBJ1-2,14,TRBD1
TGTGCCAGCAGCTTGGGCAGGGTTAACACTGAAGCTTTCTTT,CASSLGRVNTEAFF,TRBV5-8,-,TRBJ1-1,14,-
TGTGCCAGCAGTCCACCCACCCCCAGCGACCAAGAGACCCAGTACTTC,CASSPPTPSDQETQYF,TRBV28,-,TRBJ2-5,16,-
TGTGCCAGCAGTTACTCGACCGGGCGAACTAATGAAAAACTGTTTTTT,CASSYSTGRTNEKLFF,TRBV6-5,-,TRBJ1-4,16,-
TGTGCCACCTGGCAGGCCTATGGCGGTACCGCTGGCTACACCTTC,CATWQAYGGTAGYTF,TRBV24-1,-,TRBJ1-2,15,-
TGCGCCAGCAGCCACGTCCCTCTAAAAGGGGGGCGATTTGGCACTGAAGCTTTCTTT,CASSHVPLKGGRFGTEAFF,TRBV4-1,few,TRBJ1-1,19,-
TGCAGCGTTAAACGGGGTGGTGACACAGATACGCAGTATTTT,CSVKRGGDTDTQYF,TRBV29-1,-,TRBJ2-3,14,-
TGTGCCAGCAGTGAAAGACCGGTGAACACTGAAGCTTTCTTT,CASSERPVNTEAFF,TRBV6-1,many,TRBJ1-1,14,-
TGTGCCAGCAGCTTAGTGGACAGGGGGAACTATGGCTACACCTTC,CASSLVDRGNYGYTF,TRBV7-2,once,TRBJ1-2,15,TRBD1
TGCAGTGCTAGTCGAACAGGGTTAACTGAAGCTTTCTTT,CSASRTGLTEAFF,TRBV20-1,-,TRBJ1-1,13,-
TGTGCCAGCAGCGAAAACTCCCACAGCTATGGCTACACCTTC,CASSENSHSYGYTF,TRBV9,-,TRBJ1-2,14,-
TGTGCCAGCAGGAGGGCAGGGCAGGATGGCTACACCTTC,CASRRAGQDGYTF,TRBV5-6,-,TRBJ1-2,13,-
TGTGCCAGCAGTTCCAGGGAATCTGGAAACACCATATATTTT,CASSSRESGNTIYF,TRBV27,-,TRBJ1-3,14,-
TGTGCCTGGAGTTTGAGTGCAGATTATGGCTACACCTTC,CAWSLSADYGYTF,TRBV30,-,TRBJ1-2,13,-
TGTGCCAGCAGTTACGGCGGGACAGGGGGCTTCGAGCAGTACTTC,CASSYGGTGGFEQYF,TRBV6-5,-,TRBJ2-7,15,TRBD1
TGCAGCGTTGAAGGACACCACACCGGGGAGCTGTTTTTT,CSVEGHHTGELFF,TRBV29-1,-,TRBJ2-2,13,-
TGTGCCAGCAGCCGGACCGTTAATGAAAAACTGTTTTTT,CASSRTVNEKLFF,TRBV14,-,TRBJ1-4,13,-
TGTGCCAGCAGCCCCCTCCTAGCCCGGGAGACCCAGTACTTC,CASSPLLARETQYF,TRBV7-2,-,TRBJ2-5,14,-
TGCGCCAGCAGCTTGTCCACAGGGGTCAAGACCGGGGAGCTGTTTTTT,CASSLSTGVKTGELFF,TRBV5-1,-,TRBJ2-2,16,TRBD1
TGTGCCAGCAGTGAAGGGACAGGTAGCACAGATACGCAGTATTTT,CASSEGTGSTDTQYF,TRBV6-4,-,TRBJ2-3,15,TRBD1
TGTGCCAGCAGCCAATTTAGCGGGGCTAGCACAGATACGCAGTATTTT,CASSQFSGASTDTQYF,TRBV3-1/TRBV3-2,-,TRBJ2-3,16,TRBD2